This T cell receptor (beta chain) was observed in a study of blood T cell repertoires in COVID-19. Germline assignment: CDR1 MNHNY and CDR2 SVGAGI (reference sequence). This CDR3 region has 17 residues. After removal of 5 bases from V and 2 bases from J, the junction contained 3 bases not matched to a gene. Assay used: immunoSEQ multiplex PCR; TCRdb lists only in-frame clones, some missing. The repertoire includes 120,000 to 150,000 clones, over 70% of them detected once, and more than 9% sits in the top ten. The rearrangement joins TRBV6-6 to TRBJ2-1, with 16 nucleotides matching TRBD2. The sequence was obtained from a man aged 60-69 years with active or convalescent COVID-19. Input material: peripheral blood. CDR3 coding DNA: TGTGCCAGCAGTCGGGGGACTAGCGGGAGGGCCTACAATGAGCAGTTCTTC. It encodes CASSRGTSGRAYNEQFF.